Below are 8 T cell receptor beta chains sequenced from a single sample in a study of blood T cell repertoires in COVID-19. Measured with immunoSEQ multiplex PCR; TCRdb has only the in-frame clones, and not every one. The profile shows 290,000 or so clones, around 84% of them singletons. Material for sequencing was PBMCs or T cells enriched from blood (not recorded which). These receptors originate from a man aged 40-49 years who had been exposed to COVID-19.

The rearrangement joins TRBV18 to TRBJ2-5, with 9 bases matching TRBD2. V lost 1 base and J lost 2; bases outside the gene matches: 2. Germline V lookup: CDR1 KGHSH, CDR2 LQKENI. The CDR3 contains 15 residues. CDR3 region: CASSPRLADQETQYF. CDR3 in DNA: TGTGCCAGCTCACCACGACTAGCGGATCAAGAGACCCAGTACTTC.

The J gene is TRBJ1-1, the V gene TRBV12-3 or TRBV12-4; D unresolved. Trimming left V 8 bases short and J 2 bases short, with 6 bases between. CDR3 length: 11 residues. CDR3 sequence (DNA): TGTGCCAGCCTCCGTAACACTGAAGCTTTCTTT. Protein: CASLRNTEAFF.

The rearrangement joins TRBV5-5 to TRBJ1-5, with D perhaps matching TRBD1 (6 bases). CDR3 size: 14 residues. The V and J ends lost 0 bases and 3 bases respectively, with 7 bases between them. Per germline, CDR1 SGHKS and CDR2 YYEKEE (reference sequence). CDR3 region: CASSLDRVNQPQHF. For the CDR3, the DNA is TGTGCCAGCAGCTTGGACAGGGTCAATCAGCCCCAGCATTTT.

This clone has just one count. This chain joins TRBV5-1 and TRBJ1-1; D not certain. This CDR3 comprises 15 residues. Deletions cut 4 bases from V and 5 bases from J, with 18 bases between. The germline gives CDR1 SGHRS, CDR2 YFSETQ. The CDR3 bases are TGCGCCAGCAGCACACGACATTCCGGAAGGACTGAAGCTTTCTTT. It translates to CASSTRHSGRTEAFF.

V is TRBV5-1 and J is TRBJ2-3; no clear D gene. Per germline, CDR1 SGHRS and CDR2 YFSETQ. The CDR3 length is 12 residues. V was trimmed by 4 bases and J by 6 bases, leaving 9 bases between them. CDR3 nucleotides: TGCGCCAGCAGCCCCAAATTCGATACGCAGTATTTT. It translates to CASSPKFDTQYF.

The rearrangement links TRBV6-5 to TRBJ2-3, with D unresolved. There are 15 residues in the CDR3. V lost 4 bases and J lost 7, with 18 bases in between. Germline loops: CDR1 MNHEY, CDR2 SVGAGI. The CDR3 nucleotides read TGTGCCAGCAGTTTTGGAGACCCCCGCCTTTATACGCAGTATTTT. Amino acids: CASSFGDPRLYTQYF.

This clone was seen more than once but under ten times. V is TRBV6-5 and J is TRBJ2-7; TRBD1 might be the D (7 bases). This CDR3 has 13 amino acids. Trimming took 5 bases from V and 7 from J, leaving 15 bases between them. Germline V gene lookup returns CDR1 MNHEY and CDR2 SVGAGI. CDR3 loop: CASSRRGAREQYF. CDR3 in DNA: TGTGCCAGCAGTCGCAGGGGGGCGCGGGAGCAGTACTTC.

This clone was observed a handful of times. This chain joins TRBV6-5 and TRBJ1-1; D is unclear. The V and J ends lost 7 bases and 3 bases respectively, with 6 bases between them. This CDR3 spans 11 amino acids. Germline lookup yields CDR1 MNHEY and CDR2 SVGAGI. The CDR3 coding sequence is TGTGCCAGCACGAGGTACACTGAAGCTTTCTTT. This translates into CASTRYTEAFF.